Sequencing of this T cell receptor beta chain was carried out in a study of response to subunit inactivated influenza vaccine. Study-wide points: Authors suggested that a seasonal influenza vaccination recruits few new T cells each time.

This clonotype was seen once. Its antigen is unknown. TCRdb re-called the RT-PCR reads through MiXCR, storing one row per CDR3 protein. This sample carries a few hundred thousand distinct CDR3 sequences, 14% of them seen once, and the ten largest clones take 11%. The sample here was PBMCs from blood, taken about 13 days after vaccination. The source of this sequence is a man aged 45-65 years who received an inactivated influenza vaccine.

As DNA, the CDR3 is TGCAGCGTTGAAGATCGGATGGGACGCACCGGGGAGCTGTTTTTT. This translates into CSVEDRMGRTGELFF. This chain uses TRBV29-1 with TRBJ2-2; D may be TRBD1 or TRBD2 (5 bases each). V dropped 0 bases and J dropped 4 bases, with 12 bases sitting between them. The CDR3 is made up of 15 amino acids. Germline CDR1 reads SQVTM; CDR2 reads ANQGSEA.